The entry below gives a single TCR beta chain sequence along with its context. These data are taken from a study of shared clonotypes between healthy human individuals. Study-level information: Three CD4 naive, three CD4 memory, two CD8 naive and one CD8 memory plate were used per donor.

Several immunoSEQ 96-well plates shared each subset's DNA, each plate a replicate. Only in-frame clones appear in the TCRdb table, and some are missing; sequencing was by immunoSEQ multiplex PCR. This sample yields under 700,000 clones, of which roughly 96% are seen a single time; 0.11% belongs to the top ten. Only CD45RO-negative cells positively selected for CCR7 counted as naive CD8 cells, so terminally differentiated effector memory CD45RA+ cells were excluded. Germline CDR1 MNHEY, CDR2 SMNVEV (reference sequence). This CDR3 has 18 residues. V was pared by 0 bases and J by 3 bases, with 9 bases of the junction left unmatched.

This chain joins TRBV27 and TRBJ2-2; 8 nucleotides align to TRBD1. This receptor was identified in a woman aged 25 to 39 in good health. Sequencing was performed on naive CD8+ T cells sorted from blood. CDR3: CASSLSIGTGVHTGELFF. As DNA, the CDR3 is TGTGCCAGCAGTTTATCGATCGGGACAGGTGTGCACACCGGGGAGCTGTTTTTT.